This T cell receptor (beta chain) was sequenced for a study of T cell responses to AZD1222 COVID-19 vaccine. This CDR3 comprises 15 residues. Germline V CDR1 and CDR2: SNHLY, FYNNEI. V lost 1 base to trimming and J lost 0 bases, with 10 bases between them. The repertoire was sequenced with immunoSEQ multiplex PCR; TCRdb's copy has only in-frame clones and lacks some. The sample yields roughly 150,000 clones, 87% seen once. As to this clone: Its antigen is undetermined.

General study points: An increase in Spike-specific TCR breadth and depth was observed after two AZD1222 doses.

Sample: peripheral blood, taken 28 days after the second AZD1222 dose. V usage is TRBV2 and J usage is TRBJ2-7; D gene unclear. This clonotype was obtained from an adult who received the AZD1222 COVID-19 vaccine. The chain's CDR3 is CASSEGAQPSYEQYF. Written as DNA, the CDR3 is TGTGCCAGCAGTGAAGGGGCCCAGCCCTCCTACGAGCAGTACTTC.